Listed below are T cell receptor beta chains from one sample, sequenced in a study of glioma-infiltrating T cells. One entry per CDR3 protein results from TCRdb running MiXCR on the multiplex PCR reads. The repertoire includes 150,000 or so distinct CDR3 sequences, about two fifths of them detected once, and around 20% sits in the top ten. What was sequenced was glioma tissue, nonneoplastic brain tissue, or PBMCs (not recorded which). These receptors all come from a human donor with low-grade glioma or glioblastoma, undergoing nonglioma brain surgery, or in good health (not recorded which). The CDR3 runs from the conserved cysteine through the conserved F or W. The D gene is left open where the match is weak. Only part of the rows carry a size: once, few, many, or a class if the clone is expanded.

TRBD2	TRBV6-1	14	TRBJ2-5	.	TGTGCCAGCAGGGAACCGACTAGCTCAGAGACCCAGTACTTC	CASREPTSSETQYF
TRBD1	TRBV27	13	TRBJ2-7	many	TGTGCCAGCAGTCTAGAGACAGGGAACGAGCAGTACTTC	CASSLETGNEQYF
TRBD2	TRBV29-1	18	TRBJ2-1	.	TGCAGCGTTGAAGGTACTAGCGGTCCCGATCAGAGTAGTAATGAGCAGTTCTTC	CSVEGTSGPDQSSNEQFF
TRBD2	TRBV20-1	16	TRBJ2-3	.	TGCAGTGCTAGATGGACTAGCGGGGAACGCACAGATACGCAGTATTTT	CSARWTSGERTDTQYF
TRBD2	TRBV28	15	TRBJ2-1	once	TGTGCCAGCAGCCTAGTACTAGCGGGAGTCAGTGAGCAGTTCTTC	CASSLVLAGVSEQFF
.	TRBV3-1	13	TRBJ2-5	.	TGTGCCAGCAGCCGGATAGGTGAAGAGACCCAGTACTTC	CASSRIGEETQYF
TRBD1	TRBV7-9	17	TRBJ2-3	.	TGTGCCAGCAGCCCTCAGGACAGGGCCCACCCCCCAGATACGCAGTATTTT	CASSPQDRAHPPDTQYF
.	TRBV10-3	15	TRBJ2-3	.	TGTGCCATCAGTGAGTCCGGGGAACCCACAGATACGCAGTATTTT	CAISESGEPTDTQYF
.	TRBV2	13	TRBJ2-7	few	TGTGCCAGCAGTGTTGCAGGGCCTTTCGAGCAGTACTTC	CASSVAGPFEQYF
.	TRBV6-6	15	TRBJ2-3	.	TGTGCCAGCAGTTTCGAGGGAGGAGGCTCAGATACGCAGTATTTT	CASSFEGGGSDTQYF
.	TRBV6-2/TRBV6-3	13	TRBJ2-1	many	TGTGCCAGCAGTTATAAGCTAGCTTCTGAGCAGTTCTTC	CASSYKLASEQFF
.	TRBV6-6	15	TRBJ2-7	few	TGTGCCAGCAGTTACTCGAAGGGACGGTCCTACGAGCAGTACTTC	CASSYSKGRSYEQYF
.	TRBV19	15	TRBJ1-5	.	TGTGCCAGTAGTATTTTGGTGTATAGCAATCAGCCCCAGCATTTT	CASSILVYSNQPQHF
TRBD1	TRBV6-1	12	TRBJ1-6	few	TGTGCCAGCAGCGGACAGGGACTACCCCTCCACTTT	CASSGQGLPLHF
.	TRBV20-1	14	TRBJ1-2	.	TGCAGTGCTAGAGATTGGGGGGGCGAGGCTGGCTACACCTTC	CSARDWGGEAGYTF
.	TRBV2	16	TRBJ1-5	.	TGTGCCAGCAGTGTACCAGGGTTTTATAGCAATCAGCCCCAGCATTTT	CASSVPGFYSNQPQHF
.	TRBV28	14	TRBJ1-2	.	TGTGCCAGCAGTTTATTAACACCTAACTATGGCTACACCTTC	CASSLLTPNYGYTF
.	TRBV6-1	12	TRBJ2-3	few	TGTGCCAGCAGGACGTTCGCAGATACGCAGTATTTT	CASRTFADTQYF
TRBD2	TRBV6-2/TRBV6-3	13	TRBJ2-1	few	TGTGCCAGCAACGGGGGGGCCTACAATGAGCAGTTCTTC	CASNGGAYNEQFF
.	TRBV7-2	14	TRBJ2-7	.	TGTGCCAGCAGCTTAGAGGCGACTCTTCCGGAGCAGTACTTC	CASSLEATLPEQYF
TRBD1	TRBV12-3/TRBV12-4	13	TRBJ2-7	.	TGTGCCAGCGGCAGGGGGCAGCCCTACGAGCAGTACTTC	CASGRGQPYEQYF
.	TRBV3-1	13	TRBJ2-3	few	TGTGCCAGCAGCGCAAGAAGCACAGATACGCAGTATTTT	CASSARSTDTQYF
TRBD1	TRBV20-1	12	TRBJ1-1	many	TGCAGTGCTGCCGAGTGGACAGGTGAAGCTTTCTTT	CSAAEWTGEAFF
.	TRBV6-1	13	TRBJ2-7	.	TGTGCCAGCAAGTTGTTGGGCTCCTACGAGCAGTACTTC	CASKLLGSYEQYF
.	TRBV7-9	12	TRBJ2-1	.	TGTGCCAGCAGCCAAGCCTACAATGAGCAGTTCTTC	CASSQAYNEQFF
.	TRBV4-3	15	TRBJ2-2	few	TGCGCCAGCAGCCTCCTAACAGGGTCCTCCGGGGAGCTGTTTTTT	CASSLLTGSSGELFF
.	TRBV19	14	TRBJ2-7	few	TGTGCCAGTAGTAGCCGACGAAGCGCCCACGAGCAGTACTTC	CASSSRRSAHEQYF
.	TRBV7-9	15	TRBJ1-1	few	TGTGCCAGCAGCACCCCGACAGCGATGAACACTGAAGCTTTCTTT	CASSTPTAMNTEAFF
.	TRBV3-1	15	TRBJ1-5	.	TGTGCCAGCAGCCGCGGAGCCCTTAGCAATCAGCCCCAGCATTTT	CASSRGALSNQPQHF
TRBD1	TRBV28	14	TRBJ2-1	once	TGTGCCAGCAGCCCACAGGGGGCGAGTAATGAGCAGTTCTTC	CASSPQGASNEQFF
.	TRBV4-1	15	TRBJ2-3	.	TGCGCCAGCAGCCAAGAGTCTAGCATCACAGATACGCAGTATTTT	CASSQESSITDTQYF
.	TRBV19	13	TRBJ2-7	.	TGTGCCAGTAGCCTCCCAGCCGGGATCGAGCAGTACTTC	CASSLPAGIEQYF
.	TRBV15	15	TRBJ2-3	.	TGTGCCAGCAGTGAAGAGGGGACTAGCACAGATACGCAGTATTTT	CASSEEGTSTDTQYF
TRBD1	TRBV6-1	13	TRBJ1-1	.	TGTGCCAGCAGTGGGACAGGATATCTTGAAGCTTTCTTT	CASSGTGYLEAFF
TRBD1	TRBV7-2	14	TRBJ2-7	.	TGTGCCAGCAGTTACCACAGGGGTACCTACGAGCAGTACTTC	CASSYHRGTYEQYF
.	TRBV5-1	12	TRBJ1-2	.	TGCGCCAGCAGCTTGGAAGGGGGTGGCTACACCTTC	CASSLEGGGYTF
TRBD1	TRBV28	15	TRBJ1-3	few	TGTGCCAGCAGTCGGACAGGCTACTCTGGAAACACCATATATTTT	CASSRTGYSGNTIYF
TRBD2	TRBV4-1	16	TRBJ2-1	.	TGCGCCAGCAGCCAGCGGACTAGCGGGGGCTACAATGAGCAGTTCTTC	CASSQRTSGGYNEQFF
TRBD2	TRBV20-1	16	TRBJ2-1	.	TGCAGTGCTCCAAAGCCAATAGCGGGAGTGAAAAATGAGCAGTTCTTC	CSAPKPIAGVKNEQFF
TRBD1	TRBV20-1	17	TRBJ1-6	.	TGCAGTGCTAGAGATAGTGTCCGGGACAGGATTTTTTCACCCCTCCACTTT	CSARDSVRDRIFSPLHF
TRBD1	TRBV6-2/TRBV6-3	15	TRBJ1-1	few	TGTGCCAGCAGTCAAAACACAGGGGGGACTTCTGAAGCTTTCTTT	CASSQNTGGTSEAFF
.	TRBV7-9	15	TRBJ2-3	.	TGTGCCAGCAGCTTATTCGTCCGAGTAGCAGATACGCAGTATTTT	CASSLFVRVADTQYF
TRBD1	TRBV7-2	15	TRBJ2-3	.	TGTGCCAGCAGCCGGGACAGGGGGGCCACAGATACGCAGTATTTT	CASSRDRGATDTQYF
.	TRBV2	14	TRBJ2-3	few	TGTGCCAGCAGTGATATGGGTGGCACAGATACGCAGTATTTT	CASSDMGGTDTQYF
.	TRBV29-1	10	TRBJ1-1	.	TGCAGCGTTCGACAGAACGGGGCTTTCTTT	CSVRQNGAFF
TRBD1	TRBV12-3/TRBV12-4	15	TRBJ1-2	.	TGTGCCAGCAGTTTCCTGACAGGGATGGACTATGGCTACACCTTC	CASSFLTGMDYGYTF
.	TRBV19	13	TRBJ2-3	few	TGTGCCAGTAGTGCAGGAGATACAGATACGCAGTATTTT	CASSAGDTDTQYF
TRBD1	TRBV6-1	18	TRBJ2-1	.	TGTGCCAGCAGCCAAGATCTGATTGACAGGGGATCCTACAATGAGCAGTTCTTC	CASSQDLIDRGSYNEQFF
.	TRBV4-1	15	TRBJ2-1	few	TGCGCCAGCAGCCAAGAAGGGGGGGGTGGAAATGAGCAGTTCTTC	CASSQEGGGGNEQFF
.	TRBV10-3	17	TRBJ1-5	.	TGTGCCATCAGTGCAGACCCGGGGGGATATAGCAATCAGCCCCAGCATTTT	CAISADPGGYSNQPQHF
TRBD2	TRBV10-3	15	TRBJ2-3	.	TGTGCCATCAGGGCGACTAGCGGGAGTACAGATACGCAGTATTTT	CAIRATSGSTDTQYF
.	TRBV10-2	12	TRBJ1-1	.	TGTGCCGTTGGACCGTTGAACACTGAAGCTTTCTTT	CAVGPLNTEAFF
.	TRBV6-1	15	TRBJ2-1	.	TGTGCCACCTCAGATGGATCAAGCTCCTACAATGAGCAGTTCTTC	CATSDGSSSYNEQFF
.	TRBV7-2	13	TRBJ1-2	.	TGTGCCAGCAGCTTGGCAGGGAGTCATGGCTACACCTTC	CASSLAGSHGYTF
.	TRBV20-1	13	TRBJ2-3	.	TGCAGTCCCTCACAGTCCAGCACAGATACGCAGTATTTT	CSPSQSSTDTQYF
.	TRBV12-3/TRBV12-4	13	TRBJ2-5	.	TGTGCCAGCAGCGATCGGGACTCGGGGACCCAGTACTTC	CASSDRDSGTQYF
.	TRBV28	12	TRBJ2-7	few	TGTGCCAGCGGACAGAGAAACTACGAGCAGTACTTC	CASGQRNYEQYF
TRBD2	TRBV6-2/TRBV6-3	18	TRBJ2-3	few	TGTGCCAGCAGTTACCTGGGACTAGCGAAGACTTGGACAGATACGCAGTATTTT	CASSYLGLAKTWTDTQYF